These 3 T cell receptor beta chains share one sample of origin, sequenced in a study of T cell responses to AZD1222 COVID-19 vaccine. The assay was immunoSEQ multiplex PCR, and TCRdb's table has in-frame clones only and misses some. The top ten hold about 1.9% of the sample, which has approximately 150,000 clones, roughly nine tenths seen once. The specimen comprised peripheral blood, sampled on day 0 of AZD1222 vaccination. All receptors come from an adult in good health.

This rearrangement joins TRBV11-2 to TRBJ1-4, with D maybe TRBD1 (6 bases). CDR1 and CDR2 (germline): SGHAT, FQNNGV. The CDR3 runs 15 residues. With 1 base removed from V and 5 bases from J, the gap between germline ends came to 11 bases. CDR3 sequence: CASSLGGTLNEKLFF. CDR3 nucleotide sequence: TGTGCCAGCAGCTTAGGTGGGACACTGAATGAAAAACTGTTTTTT.

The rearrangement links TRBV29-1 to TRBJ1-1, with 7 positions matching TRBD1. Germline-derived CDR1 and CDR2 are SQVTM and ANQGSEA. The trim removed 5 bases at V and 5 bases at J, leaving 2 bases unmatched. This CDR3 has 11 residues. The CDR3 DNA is TGCAGCGTTCCCAGGGGGACTGAAGCTTTCTTT. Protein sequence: CSVPRGTEAFF.

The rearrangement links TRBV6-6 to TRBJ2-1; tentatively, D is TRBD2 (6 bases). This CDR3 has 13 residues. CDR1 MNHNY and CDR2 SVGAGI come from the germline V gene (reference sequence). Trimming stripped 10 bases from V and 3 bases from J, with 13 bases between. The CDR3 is CATYLGGYNEQFF. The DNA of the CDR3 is TGTGCCACGTACCTGGGGGGCTACAATGAGCAGTTCTTC.